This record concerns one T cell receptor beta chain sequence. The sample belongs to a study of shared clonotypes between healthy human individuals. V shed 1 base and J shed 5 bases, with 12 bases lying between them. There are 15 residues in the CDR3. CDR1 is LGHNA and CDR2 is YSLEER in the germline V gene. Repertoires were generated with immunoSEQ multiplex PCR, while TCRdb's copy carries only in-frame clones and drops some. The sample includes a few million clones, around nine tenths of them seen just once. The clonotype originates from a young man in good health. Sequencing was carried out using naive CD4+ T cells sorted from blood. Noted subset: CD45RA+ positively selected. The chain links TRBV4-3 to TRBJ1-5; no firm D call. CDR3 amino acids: CASSQVMGSYQPQHF. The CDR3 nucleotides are TGCGCCAGCAGCCAAGTCATGGGGAGTTATCAGCCCCAGCATTTT.